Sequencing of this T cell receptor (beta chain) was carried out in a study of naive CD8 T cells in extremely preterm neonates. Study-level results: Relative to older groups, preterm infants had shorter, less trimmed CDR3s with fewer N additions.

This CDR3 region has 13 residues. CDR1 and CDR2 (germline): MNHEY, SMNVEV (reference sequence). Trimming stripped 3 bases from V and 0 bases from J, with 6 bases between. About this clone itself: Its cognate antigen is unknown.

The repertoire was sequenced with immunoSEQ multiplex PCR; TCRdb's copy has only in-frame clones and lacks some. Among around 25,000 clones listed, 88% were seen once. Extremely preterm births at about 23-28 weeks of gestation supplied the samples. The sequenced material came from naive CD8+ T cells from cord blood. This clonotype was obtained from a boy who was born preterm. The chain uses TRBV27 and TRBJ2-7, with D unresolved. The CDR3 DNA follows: TGTGCCAGCAGTTTCCAGAGCTCCTACGAGCAGTACTTC. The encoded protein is CASSFQSSYEQYF.